Listed here are 10 T cell receptor beta chains from one sample, sequenced in a study of blood T cell repertoires in COVID-19. Sequencing used immunoSEQ multiplex PCR; TCRdb keeps in-frame clones, though not all of them. The repertoire includes 110,000 or so clones, approximately 80% of them detected once, and 6.2% sits in the top ten. The sample was peripheral blood. These receptors all stem from a man in his sixties or seventies with acute or convalescent COVID-19.

This clone was seen more than once but under ten times. The gene calls are TRBV6-1 and TRBJ2-7; 7 bases agree with TRBD1. After removal of 2 bases from V and 7 bases from J, the junction contained 5 bases not matched to a gene. CDR3 length: 13 amino acids. Germline V gene lookup returns CDR1 MNHNS and CDR2 SASEGT. The CDR3 coding sequence is TGTGCCAGCAGTGAACGGGCAGGGGGTGAGCAGTACTTC. It translates to CASSERAGGEQYF.

The genes are TRBV10-3 and TRBJ2-3; 13 positions match TRBD2. The CDR3 runs 15 residues. The junction had 2 bases not matched to a gene; V was cut back by 4 bases and J by 4 bases. Germline values: CDR1 ENHRY, CDR2 SYGVKD. In nucleotides, the CDR3 is TGTGCCATCAGTGGGACTAGCGGGAGCTCAGATACGCAGTATTTT. It is translated as CAISGTSGSSDTQYF.

The rearrangement uses TRBV18 and TRBJ1-4, with D unclear. CDR1 and CDR2 from the germline V gene are KGHSH and LQKENI. The CDR3 is made up of 14 amino acids. V was cut by 0 bases and J by 8 bases, with 10 bases left in between. The CDR3 sequence: CASSPPGDAEKLFF. The CDR3 DNA is TGTGCCAGCTCACCACCCGGGGATGCGGAAAAACTGTTTTTT.

DNA of the CDR3: TGTGCCAGCAGCCCGGGAGGGGGTGGCAATGAGCAGTTCTTC. It codes for CASSPGGGGNEQFF. The chain has TRBV6-5 and TRBJ2-1; 8 bases line up with TRBD2. The CDR3 covers 14 residues. Germline CDR1 is MNHEY and CDR2 is SVGAGI. J lost 6 bases, V lost 6 bases, and 7 bases had no gene match.

DNA of the CDR3: TGCGCCAGCAGCTTGGGGACTAGCGGACACGCTGAGCAGTTCTTC. It codes for CASSLGTSGHAEQFF. This chain joins TRBV5-1 and TRBJ2-1; 10 nucleotides line up with TRBD2. CDR3 size: 15 residues. Trimming removed 0 bases from V and 9 bases from J; junction bases left unmatched: 6. Germline CDR1 is SGHRS and CDR2 is YFSETQ.

The chain uses TRBV27 and TRBJ2-7; the D gene is possibly TRBD1 (6 bases). Trimming took off 4 bases at V and 3 bases at J, with 13 bases between the two ends. In germline, CDR1 is MNHEY, CDR2 SMNVEV (reference sequence). There are 14 residues in the CDR3. The CDR3 DNA is TGTGCCAGCAGTTCTCGGACAGCCGTCTACGAGCAGTACTTC. This encodes CASSSRTAVYEQYF.

The chain has TRBV12-2 and TRBJ2-1; no check of the table's D call, TRBD2, against the DNA was made. TRBV12-2 is classified as a pseudogene. This CDR3 is 15 amino acids long. Here the CDR3 reads CASRPTSGDYNEQFF. DNA for the CDR3: TGTGCAAGTCGTCCGACTAGCGGGGACTACAATGAGCAGTTCTTC.

The chain uses TRBV7-2 and TRBJ1-5; tentatively, D is TRBD1 (6 bases). Trimming left V 1 base short and J 0 bases short, with 10 bases between. Looked up from germline, CDR1 is SGHTA and CDR2 is FQGNSA. The CDR3 has 16 amino acids. CDR3 sequence reads: CASSLEQGGSNQPQHF. CDR3 nucleotides: TGTGCCAGCAGCTTAGAACAGGGTGGTAGCAATCAGCCCCAGCATTTT. The complete variable domain, with remaining parts taken from reference TRBV7-2 and TRBJ1-5, reads GAGVSQSPSNKVTEKGKDVELRCDPISGHTALYWYRQSLGQGLEFLIYFQGNSAPDKSGLPSDRFSAERTGGSVSTLTIQRTQQEDSAVYLCASSLEQGGSNQPQHFGDGTRLSIL.

The chain employs TRBV27 and TRBJ1-1; D gene ambiguous. Trimming shortened V by 3 bases and J by 1 base, and 6 bases separated the two germline ends. There are 13 residues in the CDR3. CDR1 is MNHEY and CDR2 is SMNVEV in the germline V gene (reference sequence). The CDR3 DNA reads TGTGCCAGCAGTTTTTACAGGAACACTGAAGCTTTCTTT. This codes for CASSFYRNTEAFF.

The rearrangement uses TRBV9 and TRBJ2-1; tentative D call: TRBD1 (6 bases). V lost 1 base and J 8 bases, leaving 19 bases between the germline ends. The CDR3 runs to 16 residues. Germline V gene sequence: CDR1 SGDLS, CDR2 YYNGEE. The CDR3 spells CASSVTPQGYSHEQFF. CDR3 nucleotides: TGTGCCAGCAGCGTAACACCGCAGGGGTACTCCCATGAGCAGTTCTTC.